This T cell receptor (beta chain) was identified in a study of cytomegalovirus exposure and HLA in healthy donors. General study points: In vitro data verified a few CMV-associated chains as specific for CMV antigens. Among TCR sequences, most were rare, though some public TCRs appeared in many donors.

CDR1 and CDR2 from the germline V gene are LNHDA and SQIVND (reference sequence). This CDR3 has 18 amino acids. V lost 6 bases to trimming and J lost 6 bases; unmatched junction nucleotides: 16. The assay was immunoSEQ multiplex PCR, and TCRdb's table has in-frame clones only and misses some. The sample gives 85,000 to 120,000 clones, over 85% of which show up once; 0.89% is in the top ten. A single count supports this clone. Its antigen is currently unknown. Material: PBMCs. The receptor's source is a woman between 18 and 29 years old in good health and CMV-seronegative. V and J are TRBV19 and TRBJ1-6; 8 positions agree with TRBD1. CDR3 amino acids: CASSHPRFQGASNSPLHF. The CDR3 bases are TGTGCCAGTAGCCACCCACGGTTTCAGGGGGCGAGTAATTCACCCCTCCACTTT.